Listed below are T cell receptor beta chains from one sample, sequenced in a study of graft-versus-host responses after intestinal transplantation. Their antigen targets remain unknown. The method was immunoSEQ multiplex PCR; TCRdb's version includes in-frame clones alone and lacks a portion of them. The profile shows about 110,000 clones, about 91% of them singletons. The material sequenced was unstimulated CD4+ T cells sorted from spleen or lymph node cells, taken before transplant. Source of these receptors: a human donor who was the organ donor for an intestinal transplant. Each CDR3 is given with its conserved first and last residue. A D gene is named only where the DNA matches it firmly.

D	V	J	DNA	CDR3
-	TRBV2	TRBJ2-3	TGTGCCAGCAGTAAGTACAGCGTAGCCAGCACAGATACGCAGTATTTT	CASSKYSVASTDTQYF
-	TRBV19	TRBJ2-7	TGTGCCAGTAGTATTTCCGGCTCCTACGAGCAGTACTTC	CASSISGSYEQYF
-	TRBV11-2	TRBJ1-1	TGTGCCAGCAGCCTCGGGACACACACTGAAGCTTTCTTT	CASSLGTHTEAFF
TRBD2	TRBV5-1	TRBJ2-1	TGCGCCAGCAGCTTTCGAGCGGGGATCGAAGAGCAGTTCTTC	CASSFRAGIEEQFF
-	TRBV19	TRBJ1-2	TGTGCCAGTAGTATAAAACCCTACGGCTACACCTTC	CASSIKPYGYTF
-	TRBV5-1	TRBJ1-4	TGCGCCAGCAGCTTCGACAGCTCAACTAATGAAAAACTGTTTTTT	CASSFDSSTNEKLFF
TRBD1	TRBV5-4	TRBJ2-5	TGTGCCAGCAGCTTGGAGCCGGGACAGCCCGAGACCCAGTACTTC	CASSLEPGQPETQYF
TRBD1	TRBV5-1	TRBJ1-6	TGCGCCAGCAGCTTGGGACAGGGACGATCACCCCTCCACTTT	CASSLGQGRSPLHF
TRBD1	TRBV19	TRBJ2-7	TGTGCCAGTAGTGGGACAGTATCTTCCTACGAGCAGTACTTC	CASSGTVSSYEQYF
TRBD2	TRBV12-5	TRBJ2-2	TGTGCTAGTGGTTTGGTGCTAGCGGGAGTTACCGGGGAGCTGTTTTTT	CASGLVLAGVTGELFF
-	TRBV7-8	TRBJ1-5	TGTGCCAGCAGCTTAGGTCGGCTCAATAGCAATCAGCCCCAGCATTTT	CASSLGRLNSNQPQHF